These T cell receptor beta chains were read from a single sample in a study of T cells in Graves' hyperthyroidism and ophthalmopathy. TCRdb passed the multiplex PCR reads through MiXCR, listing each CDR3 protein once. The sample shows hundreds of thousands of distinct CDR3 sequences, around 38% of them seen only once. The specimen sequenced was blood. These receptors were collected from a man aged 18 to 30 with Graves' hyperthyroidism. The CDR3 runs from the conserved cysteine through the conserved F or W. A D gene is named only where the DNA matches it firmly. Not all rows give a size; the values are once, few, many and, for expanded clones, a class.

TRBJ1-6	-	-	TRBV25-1	CASSEGRNSSPLHF	TGTGCCAGCAGTGAGGGTAGGAACAGCTCACCCCTCCACTTT
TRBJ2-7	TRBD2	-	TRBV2	CASTIGTSGTYEQYF	TGTGCCAGCACCATCGGGACTAGCGGGACCTACGAGCAGTACTTC
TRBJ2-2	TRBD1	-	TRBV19	CASSITGGGTGELFF	TGTGCCAGTAGTATAACAGGGGGTGGCACCGGGGAGCTGTTTTTT
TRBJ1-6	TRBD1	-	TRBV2	CASSPSGTGGWNSPLHF	TGTGCCAGCTCACCATCTGGGACAGGGGGTTGGAATTCACCCCTCCACTTT
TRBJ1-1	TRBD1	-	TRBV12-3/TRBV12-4	CASGTGLETEAFF	TGTGCCAGCGGGACAGGGTTGGAAACTGAAGCTTTCTTT
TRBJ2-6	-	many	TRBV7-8	CASSPRRNSGANVLTF	TGTGCCAGCAGCCCTCGACGGAACTCTGGGGCCAACGTCCTGACTTTC
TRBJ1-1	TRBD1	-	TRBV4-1	CASSQGGRGGLNTEAFF	TGCGCCAGCAGCCAAGGCGGCAGGGGGGGATTGAACACTGAAGCTTTCTTT
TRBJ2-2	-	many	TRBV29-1	CSHARDTGELFF	TGCAGCCATGCCAGGGACACCGGGGAGCTGTTTTTT
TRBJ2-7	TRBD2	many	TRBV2	CASSDKGGYEQYF	TGTGCCAGCAGTGATAAGGGAGGGTACGAGCAGTACTTC
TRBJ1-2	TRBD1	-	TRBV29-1	CSQGNRGTYGYTF	TGCAGCCAAGGAAACAGGGGGACCTATGGCTACACCTTC
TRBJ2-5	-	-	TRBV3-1	CASKGQNVETQYF	TGTGCCAGCAAGGGTCAGAACGTAGAGACCCAGTACTTC
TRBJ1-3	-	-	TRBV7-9	CASSSAGRNYGYTIYF	TGTGCCAGCAGCTCGGCGGGCAGGAACTATGGCTACACCATATATTTT
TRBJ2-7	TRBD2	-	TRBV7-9	CASSFSSGSGNEQYF	TGCGCCAGCAGCTTCTCTAGCGGGAGTGGCAACGAGCAGTACTTC
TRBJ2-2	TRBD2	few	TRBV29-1	CSVEGLAGGPRTGELFF	TGCAGCGTTGAGGGACTAGCGGGAGGGCCGCGTACCGGGGAGCTGTTTTTT
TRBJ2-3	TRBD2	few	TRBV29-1	CSSLGLLADTDTQYF	TGCAGCTCCTTGGGTCTACTAGCGGACACAGATACGCAGTATTTT
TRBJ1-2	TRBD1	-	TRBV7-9	CASSLDRDRGGYTF	TGTGCCAGCAGCTTAGATCGGGACAGGGGCGGCTACACCTTC
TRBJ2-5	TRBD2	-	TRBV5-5	CASSAGLAGGQETQYF	TGTGCCAGCAGCGCTGGACTAGCGGGGGGCCAAGAGACCCAGTACTTC
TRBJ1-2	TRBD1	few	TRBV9	CASSVAGQGVMDGYTF	TGTGCCAGCAGCGTAGCGGGACAGGGGGTAATGGATGGCTACACCTTC
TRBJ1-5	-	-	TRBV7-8	CASSHSGHNQPQHF	TGTGCCAGCAGCCACAGCGGCCACAATCAGCCCCAGCATTTT
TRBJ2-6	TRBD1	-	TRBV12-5	CASSHDRAGANVLTF	TGTGCCAGCAGCCACGACAGGGCTGGGGCCAACGTCCTGACTTTC
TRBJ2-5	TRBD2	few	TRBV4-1	CASSQVSGSGIETQYF	TGCGCCAGCAGCCAAGTTAGCGGGAGCGGTATCGAGACCCAGTACTTC
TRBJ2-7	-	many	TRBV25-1	CASSSRSSEQYF	TGTGCCAGCAGTTCAAGATCGAGCGAGCAGTACTTC
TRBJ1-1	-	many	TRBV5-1	CASSLGYENTEAFF	TGCGCCAGCAGCTTGGGGTACGAGAACACTGAAGCTTTCTTT
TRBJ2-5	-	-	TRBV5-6	CASSGAAQETQYF	TGTGCCAGCAGCGGGGCCGCTCAAGAAACCCAGTACTTC
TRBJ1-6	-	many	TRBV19	CASSIRSPSPLHF	TGTGCCAGTAGTATTCGATCCCCTTCACCCCTCCACTTT
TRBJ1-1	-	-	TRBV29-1	CSVEDHSGAFF	TGCAGCGTTGAAGATCACTCAGGAGCTTTCTTT
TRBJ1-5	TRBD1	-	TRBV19	CASSMYGEGAGGGNQPQHF	TGTGCCAGTAGTATGTACGGCGAGGGGGCAGGGGGAGGCAATCAGCCCCAGCATTTT
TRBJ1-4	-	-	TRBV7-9	CASSYNKAGAREKLFF	TGTGCCAGCAGTTACAACAAGGCAGGGGCGCGCGAAAAACTGTTTTTT
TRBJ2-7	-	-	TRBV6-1	CASIDSTYFYEQYF	TGTGCCAGCATCGACAGTACTTACTTCTACGAGCAGTACTTC
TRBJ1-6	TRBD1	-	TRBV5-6	CASSFDRGSNSPLHF	TGTGCCAGCAGCTTCGACAGGGGTTCTAATTCACCCCTCCACTTT
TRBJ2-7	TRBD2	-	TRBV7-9	CASSHFSSGSSYEQYF	TGTGCCAGCAGCCACTTCTCTAGCGGGAGTTCCTACGAGCAGTACTTC
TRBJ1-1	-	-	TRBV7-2	CASSLRQHMNTEAFF	TGTGCCAGCAGTTTGAGACAGCACATGAACACTGAAGCTTTCTTT
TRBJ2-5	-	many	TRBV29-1	CSVRGGSGSETQYF	TGCAGCGTCCGAGGTGGCAGCGGGTCAGAGACCCAGTACTTC
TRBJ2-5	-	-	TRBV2	CAVGGRDTKETQYF	TGTGCCGTCGGTGGCCGGGACACTAAAGAGACCCAGTACTTC
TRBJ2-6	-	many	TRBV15	CATSKYLALSGANVLTF	TGTGCCACCAGCAAATATCTAGCCCTCTCTGGGGCCAACGTCCTGACTTTC
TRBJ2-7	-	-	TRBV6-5	CASSYSFGYEQYF	TGTGCCAGCAGTTACAGTTTCGGCTACGAGCAGTACTTC
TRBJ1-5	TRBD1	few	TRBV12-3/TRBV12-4	CASSGTGSHWAQHF	TGTGCCAGCAGTGGGACAGGGTCCCATTGGGCCCAGCATTTT
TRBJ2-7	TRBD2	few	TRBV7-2	CASSLGGRAGLALSYEQYF	TGTGCCAGCAGCTTAGGAGGTCGGGCAGGACTAGCGCTCTCCTACGAGCAGTACTTC
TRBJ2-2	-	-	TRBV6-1	CASSEAVGATGELFF	TGTGCCAGCAGTGAAGCGGTAGGGGCCACCGGGGAGCTGTTTTTT
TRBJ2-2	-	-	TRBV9	CASRKGLEEGGLFF	TGTGCCAGCAGGAAGGGCCTGGAGGAAGGAGGGCTGTTTTTT
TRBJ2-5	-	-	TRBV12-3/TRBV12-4	CASSLRGSVQETQYF	TGTGCCAGCAGTTTAAGGGGTAGCGTCCAAGAGACCCAGTACTTC
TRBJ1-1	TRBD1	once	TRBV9	CASSPPGGKTEAFF	TGTGCCAGCAGCCCCCCAGGGGGGAAGACTGAAGCTTTCTTT
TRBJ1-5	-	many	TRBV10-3	CAISESYRPSHQPQHF	TGTGCCATCAGTGAGTCGTACAGGCCTAGCCATCAGCCCCAGCATTTT
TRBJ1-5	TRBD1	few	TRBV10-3	CASSPDRGREQPQHF	TGTGCCAGCAGTCCGGACAGGGGAAGAGAACAGCCCCAGCATTTT
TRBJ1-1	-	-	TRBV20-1	CSARPGHLNTEAFF	TGCAGTGCTAGGCCGGGACACCTGAACACTGAAGCTTTCTTT
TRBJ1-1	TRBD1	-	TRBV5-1	CASSLSYRGHMNTEAFF	TGCGCCAGCAGCTTGTCATACAGGGGACACATGAACACTGAAGCTTTCTTT
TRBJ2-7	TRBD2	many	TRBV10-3	CAISGASGRAEQYF	TGTGCCATCAGTGGGGCCAGCGGGAGGGCGGAGCAGTACTTC
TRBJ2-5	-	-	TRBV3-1	CASSQILANQETQYF	TGTGCCAGCAGCCAAATTCTAGCGAACCAAGAGACCCAGTACTTC
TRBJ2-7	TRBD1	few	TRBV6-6	CASSYRDRDHEQYF	TGTGCCAGCAGTTACCGGGACAGGGACCACGAGCAGTACTTC
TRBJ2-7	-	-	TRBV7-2	CASSLVPGMSSYEQYF	TGTGCCAGCAGCTTAGTGCCCGGGATGAGCTCCTACGAGCAGTACTTC
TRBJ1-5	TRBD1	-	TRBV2	CASRPDRGTQPQHF	TGTGCCAGCAGACCGGACAGGGGGACTCAGCCCCAGCATTTT
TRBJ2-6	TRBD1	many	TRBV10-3	CAISPGQGVSGANVLTF	TGTGCCATCAGTCCCGGACAGGGAGTTTCTGGGGCCAACGTCCTGACTTTC
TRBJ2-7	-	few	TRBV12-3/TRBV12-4	CASSHDLASYEQYF	TGTGCCAGCAGCCACGACTTGGCCTCCTACGAGCAGTACTTC
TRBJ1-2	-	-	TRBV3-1	CASTTQGQFHYGYTF	TGTGCCAGCACTACGCAGGGGCAGTTTCACTATGGCTACACCTTC